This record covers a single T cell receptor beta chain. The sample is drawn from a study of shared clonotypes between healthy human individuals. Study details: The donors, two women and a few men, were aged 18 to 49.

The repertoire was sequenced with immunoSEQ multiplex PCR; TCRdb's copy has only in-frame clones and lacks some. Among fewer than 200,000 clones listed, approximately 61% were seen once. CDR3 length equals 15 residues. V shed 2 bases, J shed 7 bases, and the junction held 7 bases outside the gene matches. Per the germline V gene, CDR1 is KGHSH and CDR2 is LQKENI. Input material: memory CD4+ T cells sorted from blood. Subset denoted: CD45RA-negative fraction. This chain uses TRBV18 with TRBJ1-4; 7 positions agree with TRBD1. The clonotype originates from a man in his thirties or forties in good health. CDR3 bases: TGTGCCAGCTCACCAGGGACAGCCGTCAGTGAAAAACTGTTTTTT. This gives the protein CASSPGTAVSEKLFF.